The 24 T cell receptor beta chains listed next were all sequenced from one sample in a study of cytomegalovirus exposure and HLA in healthy donors. It was with 60 Vbeta and 13 Jbeta primers that the PCR ran. This table comes from immunoSEQ multiplex PCR, and its TCRdb copy is limited to in-frame clones, with some not included. The table records about 280,000 clones, roughly 90% of them present only once. The specimen was PBMCs. The receptor set was obtained from a woman under 30 in good health and CMV-seronegative.

The genes are TRBV5-1 and TRBJ1-2, with D possibly TRBD1 on 6 matching bases. Germline CDR1 reads SGHRS; CDR2 reads YFSETQ. This CDR3 has 19 residues. V gave up 4 bases and J gave up 0 bases, with 25 bases separating them. CDR3 residues: CASSQLRGSTGPANYGYTF. The CDR3 bases are TGCGCCAGCAGCCAACTAAGGGGATCGACAGGCCCGGCTAACTATGGCTACACCTTC.

V gene TRBV5-4 combines with J gene TRBJ1-1, with D possibly TRBD1 on 5 matching bases. The germline V gene encodes CDR1 SGHNT and CDR2 YYREEE (reference sequence). The CDR3 extends over 12 amino acids. Trimming shortened V by 0 bases and J by 12 bases, and 12 bases separated the two germline ends. The CDR3 loop is CASSLDGRGSFF. The CDR3 nucleotides are TGTGCCAGCAGCTTGGATGGGAGGGGTTCTTTCTTT.

The V and J genes are TRBV19 and TRBJ2-1; 9 nucleotides align to TRBD1. The CDR3 contains 19 residues. V lost 10 bases to trimming and J lost 4 bases; unmatched junction nucleotides: 23. From germline, CDR1 is LNHDA and CDR2 SQIVND (reference sequence). The CDR3 region has the DNA TGTGCCACCTCATTCCGGGACAGGGCGCCCTATGACCGATACAATGAGCAGTTCTTC. Translated, it gives CATSFRDRAPYDRYNEQFF.

The chain employs TRBV6-4 and TRBJ1-6, with D possibly TRBD1 on 5 matching bases. The CDR3 has 19 residues. Germline lookup yields CDR1 MRHNA and CDR2 SNTAGT. Trimming took off 7 bases at V and 1 base at J, with 23 bases between the two ends. CDR3 sequence (DNA): TGTGCCAGCACCGGGTGGGGGGGTCGTACTGGGTCCTATAATTCACCCCTCCACTTT. It translates to CASTGWGGRTGSYNSPLHF.

This clone was found a few times. Within the sample, other DNA sequences also encode this same CDR3. The CDR3: CASSVDGRNTEAFF. The CDR3, as DNA: TGTGCCAGCAGCGTAGATGGTAGGAACACTGAAGCTTTCTTT. V and J are TRBV9 and TRBJ1-1; no reliable D call. The germline gives CDR1 SGDLS, CDR2 YYNGEE. V gave up 0 bases and J gave up 1 base, with 7 bases separating them. The CDR3 is made up of 14 amino acids.

This chain joins TRBV6-7 and TRBJ1-5; D not resolved. TRBV6-7 qualifies as an ORF whose function is uncertain. V was cut by 7 bases and J by 7 bases, with 17 bases left in between. The CDR3 is 14 amino acids. This CDR3 reads CASKANGDDQPQHF. The CDR3 DNA follows: TGTGCCAGCAAAGCGAACGGCGATGACCAGCCCCAGCATTTT.

The chain joins TRBV9 to TRBJ2-3; possibly TRBD2 for D (5 bases). The CDR3 contains 16 residues. Germline V gene data show CDR1 as SGDLS and CDR2 as YYNGEE. V was pared by 4 bases and J by 0 bases, with 15 bases between. The CDR3 region has the DNA TGTGCCAGCAGCCCGTGGACTGGAGCTAGCACAGATACGCAGTATTTT. Translation gives CASSPWTGASTDTQYF.

The gene calls are TRBV5-6 and TRBJ1-2, with 7 positions matching TRBD1. Germline values: CDR1 SGHDT, CDR2 YYEEEE. The CDR3 is 13 residues long. V lost 4 bases, J lost 7 bases, and 7 bases stayed unmatched. CDR3 coding DNA: TGTGCCAGCAGCATCGGGACAGTTAGTGGCTACACCTTC. It encodes CASSIGTVSGYTF.

The V call is TRBV27, the J call TRBJ1-1; D not resolved. This CDR3 spans 11 amino acids. CDR1 and CDR2 (germline): MNHEY, SMNVEV (reference sequence). V gave up 3 bases and J gave up 10 bases, with 9 bases separating them. In nucleotides, the CDR3 is TGTGCCAGCAGTTTGGGGAGCCTAGCTTTCTTT. Protein: CASSLGSLAFF.

The rearrangement joins TRBV6-1 to TRBJ1-4; the D gene is possibly TRBD1 (5 bases). Germline V gene sequence: CDR1 MNHNS, CDR2 SASEGT. CDR3 length: 14 amino acids. Trimming took off 6 bases at V and 5 bases at J, with 13 bases between the two ends. This chain's CDR3 is CASSRLGGNEKLFF. As DNA, the CDR3 is TGTGCCAGCAGCAGGTTGGGGGGGAATGAAAAACTGTTTTTT.

This chain links TRBV29-1 with TRBJ2-1, with 9 bases that match TRBD2. The germline gives CDR1 SQVTM, CDR2 ANQGSEA. V lost 7 bases, J lost 7 bases, and 8 bases stayed unmatched. The CDR3 totals 13 residues. The CDR3 protein is CSGEVTSGNEQFF. In DNA form, the CDR3 reads TGCAGCGGCGAGGTCACTAGCGGGAATGAGCAGTTCTTC.

V is TRBV6-5 and J is TRBJ1-5, with 7 bases identical to TRBD1. Germline V gene data show CDR1 as MNHEY and CDR2 as SVGAGI. There are 14 residues in the CDR3. After removal of 0 bases from V and 5 bases from J, the junction contained 1 base not matched to a gene. The CDR3 coding sequence is TGTGCCAGCAGTTACTCTGGGACAGATCAGCCCCAGCATTTT. This codes for CASSYSGTDQPQHF.

In its sample, this clone was seen a few times. This chain joins TRBV13 and TRBJ2-3; D might be TRBD1 (6 bases). The CDR3 has 23 residues. Germline CDR1 reads PRHDT; CDR2 reads FYEKMQ (reference sequence). The V end lost 1 base, the J end lost 1 base, and 33 bases lay between the germline ends. The CDR3 sequence: CASSLDREYDPNRVVEGTDTQYF. The CDR3 nucleotides read TGTGCCAGCAGCTTAGACAGGGAGTATGATCCAAACAGGGTAGTAGAAGGCACAGATACGCAGTATTTT.

Worth noting for this clone: One end of the junction fails to match germline, which may point to a read error. This CDR3 is CSSSSGQGANQPQHF. The CDR3 DNA is TGTTCCAGCAGCTCGGGACAGGGGGCGAATCAGCCCCAGCATTTT. The rearrangement joins TRBV7-9 to TRBJ1-5; TRBD1 matches at 12 bases. This CDR3 spans 15 amino acids. Germline CDR1 reads SEHNR; CDR2 reads FQNEAQ (reference sequence). Together with reference TRBV7-9 and TRBJ1-5, the CDR3 gives the full variable domain: DTGVSQNPRHKITKRGQNVTFRCDPISEHNRLYWYRQTLGQGPEFLTYFQNEAQLEKSRLLSDRFSAERPKGSFSTLEIQRTEQGDSAMYLCSSSSGQGANQPQHFGDGTRLSIL.

This clone was detected once. The chain recombines TRBV2 with TRBJ2-5; the D gene is possibly TRBD2 (5 bases). In germline, CDR1 is SNHLY, CDR2 FYNNEI. The CDR3 sequence is 16 residues long. V lost 4 bases, J lost 0 bases, and 15 bases lay in between. The CDR3 is CASSGYGNWYQETQYF. The CDR3 DNA sequence: TGTGCCAGCAGTGGGTACGGGAATTGGTACCAAGAGACCCAGTACTTC.

This sequence joins TRBV4-1 and TRBJ1-2, with D perhaps matching TRBD1 (6 bases). CDR3 length: 15 amino acids. Germline-derived CDR1 and CDR2 are MGHRA and YSYEKL. Deletions cut 3 bases from V and 0 bases from J, with 11 bases between. The CDR3 reads CASSHHTGSNYGYTF. The CDR3, as DNA: TGCGCCAGCAGCCACCACACAGGGTCTAACTATGGCTACACCTTC.

The chain uses TRBV30 and TRBJ2-2, with D possibly being TRBD1 (6 bases). Germline V gives CDR1 GTSNPN, CDR2 SVGIG (reference sequence). V was cut by 3 bases and J by 5 bases, with 10 bases left in between. The CDR3 has 13 amino acids. CDR3 loop: CAWRGQITGELFF. The DNA for the CDR3 is TGTGCCTGGAGAGGACAGATAACCGGGGAGCTGTTTTTT.

This rearrangement joins TRBV5-1 to TRBJ2-3, with a tentative D call TRBD2 (7 bases). The CDR3 consists of 16 residues. The V and J ends lost 4 bases and 4 bases respectively, with 19 bases between them. From germline, CDR1 is SGHRS and CDR2 YFSETQ. As DNA, the CDR3 is TGCGCCAGCAGCCTGGAGGGGGGGAGGTTAGCAGATACGCAGTATTTT. It is translated as CASSLEGGRLADTQYF. Combining the CDR3 with reference TRBV5-1 and TRBJ2-3 gives the whole variable domain KAGVTQTPRYLIKTRGQQVTLSCSPISGHRSVSWYQQTPGQGLQFLFEYFSETQRNKGNFPGRFSGRQFSNSRSEMNVSTLELGDSALYLCASSLEGGRLADTQYFGPGTRLTVL.

J is TRBJ2-1 and V is TRBV6-6; 9 bases align to TRBD2. The CDR3 totals 14 residues. Germline trimming cut 6 bases from V and 4 bases from J; bases unmatched to any gene: 4. Germline V CDR1 and CDR2: MNHNY, SVGAGI (reference sequence). The CDR3 is CASRGLAKYNEQFF. The CDR3 DNA sequence: TGTGCCAGCAGAGGACTAGCGAAATACAATGAGCAGTTCTTC.

This chain connects TRBV19 to TRBJ2-1; D is unresolved. Germline-derived CDR1 and CDR2 are LNHDA and SQIVND (reference sequence). V dropped 6 bases and J dropped 0 bases, with 9 bases sitting between them. CDR3 size: 14 residues. The CDR3 DNA reads TGTGCCAGTAGCGATAGGAGCTCCTACAATGAGCAGTTCTTC. Residues: CASSDRSSYNEQFF.

CDR3 sequence (DNA): TGTGCCAGCAGTTTATTCTTCGGACAGGGCCCCGGGGAGCTGTTTTTT. Protein sequence: CASSLFFGQGPGELFF. The J gene is TRBJ2-2, the V gene TRBV27; 8 nucleotides match TRBD1. With V trimmed by 1 base and J by 6 bases, 7 bases remained unmatched. Per germline, CDR1 MNHEY and CDR2 SMNVEV (reference sequence). This CDR3 contains 16 residues.

This chain connects TRBV4-1 to TRBJ1-5; tentatively, D is TRBD1 (5 bases). Germline CDR1 and CDR2: MGHRA and YSYEKL. The CDR3 contains 13 residues. Deletions cut 1 base from V and 5 bases from J, with 6 bases between. In DNA, the CDR3 is TGCGCCAGCAGCCAAGTGGGGCATCAGCCCCAGCATTTT. This encodes CASSQVGHQPQHF.

The rearrangement uses TRBV7-8 and TRBJ2-7; the D is unclear. This CDR3 is 14 amino acids long. The germline V gene has CDR1 SGHVS and CDR2 FQNEAQ. The V end was cut by 1 base, the J end by 3 bases, with 10 bases between. The CDR3 reads CASSLGSLGYEQYF. The CDR3 bases are TGTGCCAGCAGCTTAGGTTCTCTCGGCTACGAGCAGTACTTC.

In DNA, the CDR3 is TGTGCCAGCAGCTTAGGGTTACTAGCGGGGTCAGCGAATGAGCAGTTCTTC. Encoded protein: CASSLGLLAGSANEQFF. The chain recombines TRBV7-9 with TRBJ2-1; 10 bases agree with TRBD2. This CDR3 spans 17 amino acids. V lost 1 base, J lost 7 bases, and 10 bases stayed unmatched. CDR1 and CDR2 (germline): SEHNR, FQNEAQ (reference sequence).